A single sample is the source of the 9 T cell receptor beta chains below, sequenced in a study of Graves' ophthalmopathy and Graves' hyperthyroidism. The authors amplified TCR beta CDR3 regions from RNA transcripts. The library came from an HTBI-primed first-round RT-PCR and a second-round multiplex PCR. Each CDR3 protein gets one entry after TCRdb re-called the multiplex PCR reads with MiXCR. This table holds over a million distinct CDR3 sequences, about 40% found once. Material for sequencing was peripheral blood or thyroid tissue (not recorded which). The source is an adult man with Graves' hyperthyroidism.

There are a few counts of this clonotype. The gene calls are TRBV20-1 and TRBJ1-5, with D tentatively TRBD1 (6 bases). This CDR3 spans 14 amino acids. Between the trimmed V and J ends, which lost 6 bases and 6 bases, there was a span of 18 bases. From germline, CDR1 is DFQATT and CDR2 SNEGSKA (reference sequence). As DNA, the CDR3 is TGCAGTGCCGCATTCAAAGGGGGTAGTCAGCCCCAGCATTTT. This codes for CSAAFKGGSQPQHF.

The genes are TRBV9 and TRBJ2-7; maybe TRBD2 (6 bases). Germline lookup yields CDR1 SGDLS and CDR2 YYNGEE. This CDR3 is built from 14 residues. The V end lost 4 bases, the J end lost 0 bases, and 11 bases lay between the germline ends. In nucleotides, the CDR3 is TGTGCCAGCAGCATAGGGACTGACTCCTACGAGCAGTACTTC. Amino acid sequence: CASSIGTDSYEQYF.

This clonotype was observed many times. DNA for the CDR3: TGTGCCAGCAGCCCCGGTTTGCGCCTCTCTGGGGCCAACGTCCTGACTTTC. It codes for CASSPGLRLSGANVLTF. V is TRBV5-6 and J is TRBJ2-6; D unresolved. Per germline, CDR1 SGHDT and CDR2 YYEEEE. V lost 4 bases and J lost 0, with 14 bases in between. The CDR3 totals 17 residues.

This clonotype showed up just a few times. The J gene is TRBJ1-5, the V gene TRBV6-5, with D possibly being TRBD1 (6 bases). CDR1 is MNHEY, CDR2 SVGAGI, per germline. V was shortened by 7 bases and J by 3 bases, with 16 bases between the two germline ends. The CDR3 contains 15 residues. Here the CDR3 DNA reads TGTGCCAGCAAGCAGGGGCTAGGGGCCAATCAGCCCCAGCATTTT. It yields the protein CASKQGLGANQPQHF.

This clonotype was observed at least ten times. The chain has TRBV2 and TRBJ1-5, with D tentatively TRBD1 (5 bases). The germline gives CDR1 SNHLY, CDR2 FYNNEI. The CDR3 sequence is 14 residues long. V lost 1 base and J 7 bases, leaving 11 bases between the germline ends. CDR3 region: CASSEEGRTQPQHF. The CDR3 nucleotides read TGTGCCAGCAGTGAAGAGGGACGGACGCAGCCCCAGCATTTT.

In regard to this clonotype: One end of the junction does not line up with germline, which may come from a read error. The genes are TRBV20-1 and TRBJ2-7, with 7 bases aligning to TRBD2. This CDR3 comprises 13 residues. Looked up from germline, CDR1 is DFQATT and CDR2 is SNEGSKA (reference sequence). The CDR3 spells CGANGLVSHEQYF. The CDR3 DNA reads as TGCGGTGCTAACGGACTAGTCAGCCACGAGCAGTACTTC.

This clonotype was seen a few times. V usage is TRBV6-2 or TRBV6-3 and J usage is TRBJ2-2; D is perhaps TRBD1 (6 bases). The CDR3 totals 15 residues. Per the germline V gene, CDR1 is MNHEY and CDR2 is SVGEGT. With 6 bases removed from V and 0 bases from J, the gap between germline ends came to 11 bases. The CDR3 region is CASSRDNSNTGELFF. The CDR3 nucleotides are TGTGCCAGCAGCCGGGACAACTCGAACACCGGGGAGCTGTTTTTT.

This chain links TRBV7-6 with TRBJ2-5; D possibly corresponds to TRBD1 (6 bases). Deletions cut 3 bases from V and 9 bases from J, with 17 bases between. Germline V CDR1 and CDR2: SGHVS, FNYEAQ. The CDR3 is made up of 14 amino acids. The CDR3 protein is CASSLGTGWSAQYF. CDR3 bases: TGTGCCAGCAGCTTGGGAACAGGGTGGTCGGCCCAGTACTTC.

As for this clonotype: A much larger clone differs by one base, so this may be a read error. This chain joins TRBV2 and TRBJ2-5; D unclear. Germline V gene lookup returns CDR1 SNHLY and CDR2 FYNNEI. The CDR3 contains 12 residues. The CDR3 loop is CASSIGFETRYF. The CDR3 coding sequence is TGTGCCAGCTCTATAGGGTTTGAGACCCGGTACTTC.